Following are 30 T cell receptor beta chains from one sample sequenced in a study of blood T cell repertoires in COVID-19. TCRdb's table, derived via immunoSEQ multiplex PCR, lists solely in-frame clones and lacks some. This sample has 10,000 to 15,000 clones, with roughly 78% found just once. Input material: peripheral blood. All receptors come from a human donor in a cohort sampled during active COVID-19.

The chain recombines TRBV19 with TRBJ2-1, with a tentative D call TRBD1 (6 bases). The CDR3 length is 13 residues. Looked up from germline, CDR1 is LNHDA and CDR2 is SQIVND (reference sequence). Between the trimmed V and J ends, which lost 9 bases and 8 bases, there was a span of 17 bases. Written as DNA, the CDR3 is TGTGCCAGCGCGAACAGGGTTGGCTATGAGCAGTTCTTC. This translates into CASANRVGYEQFF.

The chain employs TRBV5-1 and TRBJ2-7; TRBD1 matches 10 bases. The ends lost 4 bases at V and 4 bases at J; junction bases unmatched: 11. The CDR3 loop spans 16 amino acids. Germline V gene lookup returns CDR1 SGHRS and CDR2 YFSETQ. This CDR3 reads CASSPAGTGDVYEQYF. DNA for the CDR3: TGCGCCAGCAGCCCAGCCGGGACAGGGGATGTTTACGAGCAGTACTTC. Full variable domain (missing parts from reference TRBV5-1 and TRBJ2-7): KAGVTQTPRYLIKTRGQQVTLSCSPISGHRSVSWYQQTPGQGLQFLFEYFSETQRNKGNFPGRFSGRQFSNSRSEMNVSTLELGDSALYLCASSPAGTGDVYEQYFGPGTRLTVT.

The V call is TRBV9, the J call TRBJ2-3, with 8 bases lining up with TRBD2. The J segment lost 0 bases and the V segment lost 4 bases, leaving 4 bases of the junction unmatched. The germline CDR1 and CDR2 sequences are SGDLS and YYNGEE. CDR3 length: 15 amino acids. The CDR3 sequence is CASSPSGGSTDTQYF. The CDR3 DNA is TGTGCCAGCAGCCCCTCGGGGGGGAGCACAGATACGCAGTATTTT. Full variable domain (rest looked up from reference TRBV9 and TRBJ2-3): DSGVTQTPKHLITATGQRVTLRCSPRSGDLSVYWYQQSLDQGLQFLIQYYNGEERAKGNILERFSAQQFPDLHSELNLSSLELGDSALYFCASSPSGGSTDTQYFGPGTRLTVL.

This clone was seen a single time. The chain has TRBV2 and TRBJ1-1, with D tentatively TRBD1 (6 bases). The V gene lost 6 bases and the J gene lost 3 bases, with 11 bases spanning the gap. This CDR3 has 13 amino acids. The germline CDR1 and CDR2 sequences are SNHLY and FYNNEI. The CDR3 sequence: CASRRTDYTEAFF. CDR3 DNA: TGTGCCAGCAGAAGGACAGATTACACTGAAGCTTTCTTT.

The chain couples TRBV19 to TRBJ2-2; 10 positions match TRBD2. Germline CDR1 and CDR2: LNHDA and SQIVND (reference sequence). The V gene end was trimmed by 3 bases and the J gene end by 4 bases; junction bases not matched to a gene: 5. The CDR3 loop spans 16 amino acids. The CDR3 loop is CASSMSSSGGTGELFF. As DNA, the CDR3 is TGTGCCAGTAGTATGAGCTCTAGCGGGGGCACCGGGGAGCTGTTTTTT.

This chain joins TRBV27 and TRBJ2-7, with TRBD1 identical over 7 bases. Per the germline V gene, CDR1 is MNHEY and CDR2 is SMNVEV (reference sequence). Germline trimming cut 5 bases from V and 0 bases from J; bases unmatched to any gene: 7. The CDR3 is made up of 15 amino acids. The CDR3 spells CASSLQGINSYEQYF. As DNA, the CDR3 is TGTGCCAGCAGTCTACAGGGGATCAACTCCTACGAGCAGTACTTC.

This clone was recorded once. The rearrangement links TRBV2 to TRBJ2-2; 8 nucleotides align to TRBD2. Germline lookup yields CDR1 SNHLY and CDR2 FYNNEI. This CDR3 has 15 amino acids. V shed 2 bases and J 5 bases; nucleotides not matched to a gene: 4. DNA for the CDR3: TGTGCCAGCAGTGAACGGGGACTAGGAACCGGGGAGCTGTTTTTT. This encodes CASSERGLGTGELFF.

The V gene is TRBV9, the J gene TRBJ2-4, with a tentative D call TRBD2 (6 bases). Deletions cut 3 bases from V and 6 bases from J, with 13 bases between. The germline CDR1 and CDR2 sequences are SGDLS and YYNGEE. This CDR3 is built from 14 residues. The CDR3 nucleotides are TGTGCCAGCAGCGCAACTACAGCGGGAAACATTCAGTACTTC. Encoded protein: CASSATTAGNIQYF. The complete variable domain, with remaining parts taken from reference TRBV9 and TRBJ2-4, reads DSGVTQTPKHLITATGQRVTLRCSPRSGDLSVYWYQQSLDQGLQFLIQYYNGEERAKGNILERFSAQQFPDLHSELNLSSLELGDSALYFCASSATTAGNIQYFGAGTRLSVL.

This chain links TRBV3-1 (or the pseudogene TRBV3-2) with TRBJ2-1; D may be TRBD2 (5 bases). Germline CDR1 and CDR2: LGHDT and YNNKEL (reference sequence). Trimming left V 0 bases short and J 6 bases short, with 15 bases between. The CDR3 extends over 16 amino acids. CDR3 nucleotides: TGTGCCAGCAGCCAAGATCCTAGCAGGCGGAGCAATGAGCAGTTCTTC. This sequence encodes CASSQDPSRRSNEQFF.

V is TRBV5-4 and J is TRBJ2-3; 7 nucleotides agree with TRBD2. Germline CDR1 SGHNT, CDR2 YYREEE (reference sequence). J lost 11 bases, V lost 3 bases, and 9 bases had no gene match. The CDR3 is made up of 13 amino acids. The CDR3 sequence: CASSSEQRGRQYF. The CDR3 nucleotides are TGTGCCAGCAGCTCCGAGCAGCGGGGAAGGCAGTATTTT.

This sequence joins TRBV5-1 and TRBJ2-3, with 7 bases identical to TRBD2. CDR3 length equals 14 residues. V lost 1 base to trimming and J lost 5 bases; unmatched junction nucleotides: 4. Germline assignment: CDR1 SGHRS and CDR2 YFSETQ. CDR3 in amino acids: CASSLMLAEDTQYF. The CDR3 DNA sequence: TGCGCCAGCAGCTTGATGCTAGCGGAAGATACGCAGTATTTT.

The chain employs TRBV10-3 and TRBJ2-1; TRBD2 matches 13 bases. The junction had 6 bases not matched to a gene; V was cut back by 4 bases and J by 9 bases. The CDR3 covers 15 residues. In germline, CDR1 is ENHRY, CDR2 SYGVKD. CDR3 in amino acids: CAISALTSGGTEQFF. The DNA of the CDR3 is TGTGCCATCAGTGCCTTGACTAGCGGGGGGACTGAGCAGTTCTTC.

The chain couples TRBV6-4 to TRBJ1-6; tentative D call: TRBD1 (6 bases). The V gene's germline CDR1 is MRHNA and CDR2 SNTAGT. This CDR3 spans 14 amino acids. The V end lost 6 bases, the J end lost 7 bases, and 13 bases lay between the germline ends. The CDR3 DNA reads as TGTGCCAGCAGACCCGGGACACAAAATTCACCCCTCCACTTT. Translated, it gives CASRPGTQNSPLHF.

V and J are TRBV5-6 and TRBJ1-2; D call uncertain. CDR3 size: 14 residues. V was shortened by 3 bases and J by 1 base, with 10 bases between the two germline ends. CDR1 is SGHDT and CDR2 is YYEEEE in the germline V gene. The DNA for the CDR3 is TGTGCCAGCAGCTCCGGGGAGAATAACTATGGCTACACCTTC. The encoded protein is CASSSGENNYGYTF.

The chain joins TRBV7-2 to TRBJ2-2; a weak D match, TRBD2 (6 bases). V lost 2 bases and J 2 bases, leaving 9 bases between the germline ends. CDR1 is SGHTA and CDR2 is FQGNSA in the germline V gene. CDR3 length equals 15 residues. CDR3 residues: CASSLMGLNTGELFF. In nucleotides, the CDR3 is TGTGCCAGCAGCTTAATGGGACTTAACACCGGGGAGCTGTTTTTT.

J is TRBJ1-2 and V is TRBV5-1; D is unresolved. The CDR3 is 14 amino acids. The germline V gene encodes CDR1 SGHRS and CDR2 YFSETQ. V lost 0 bases to trimming and J lost 6 bases, with 12 bases between them. The CDR3 loop reads CASSLVVGSHGYTF. CDR3 in DNA: TGCGCCAGCAGCTTGGTGGTAGGGAGCCATGGCTACACCTTC.

The V call is TRBV2, the J call TRBJ2-4; 7 positions match TRBD1. CDR1 SNHLY and CDR2 FYNNEI come from the germline V gene. The CDR3 is made up of 14 amino acids. Germline trimming cut 5 bases from V and 4 bases from J; bases unmatched to any gene: 5. The CDR3 coding sequence is TGTGCCAGCAGTACTGGGACAGAAAAAAACATTCAGTACTTC. This translates into CASSTGTEKNIQYF.

This rearrangement joins TRBV6-6 to TRBJ2-1, with TRBD2 identical over 8 bases. V lost 6 bases to trimming and J lost 4 bases; unmatched junction nucleotides: 8. Germline V lookup: CDR1 MNHNY, CDR2 SVGAGI (reference sequence). This CDR3 has 15 residues. DNA of the CDR3: TGTGCCAGCAGCCAAAGCGGGGGCTTATACAATGAGCAGTTCTTC. This gives the protein CASSQSGGLYNEQFF.

J is TRBJ1-4 and V is TRBV7-6, with TRBD1 matching over 9 bases. After removal of 5 bases from V and 2 bases from J, the junction contained 3 bases not matched to a gene. The CDR3 sequence is 15 residues long. Germline V gene lookup returns CDR1 SGHVS and CDR2 FNYEAQ. The chain's CDR3 is CASSPGTGTNEKLFF. The CDR3 nucleotides read TGTGCCAGCAGCCCCGGGACAGGGACTAATGAAAAACTGTTTTTT.

V usage is TRBV18 and J usage is TRBJ2-6; 12 bases are a match to TRBD1. The CDR3 length is 18 residues. Trimming cost V 4 bases and J 1 base; bases outside gene matches: 5. Germline V CDR1 and CDR2: KGHSH, LQKENI. In DNA form, the CDR3 reads TGTGCCAGCTCACTCACGGGACAGGGGGCTTCTGGGGCCAACGTCCTGACTTTC. Protein product: CASSLTGQGASGANVLTF.

This clone was recorded once. This chain joins TRBV19 and TRBJ1-4, with 8 nucleotides matching TRBD1. The length of the CDR3 is 15 residues. The V gene's germline CDR1 is LNHDA and CDR2 SQIVND (reference sequence). Trimming removed 7 bases from V and 10 bases from J; junction bases left unmatched: 14. The CDR3 bases are TGTGCCAGTAACTCACCGGACAGGGCCGTGGGAAAACTGTTTTTT. Protein sequence: CASNSPDRAVGKLFF.

This clone was observed a few times. The CDR3 DNA is TGTGCCACGAGGACAGATAGTACGGGGGCCAACGTCCTGACTTTC. Encoded protein: CATRTDSTGANVLTF. V gene TRBV10-3 combines with J gene TRBJ2-6, with a possible D match to TRBD1 (6 bases). There are 15 residues in the CDR3. V gave up 10 bases and J gave up 4 bases, with 17 bases separating them. Looked up from germline, CDR1 is ENHRY and CDR2 is SYGVKD.

The V and J genes are TRBV10-3 and TRBJ2-7; D might be TRBD1 (5 bases). Trimming shortened V by 3 bases and J by 4 bases, and 16 bases separated the two germline ends. The germline V gene encodes CDR1 ENHRY and CDR2 SYGVKD. The CDR3 covers 15 residues. CDR3 nucleotides: TGTGCCATCAGTGATAACCAGGGCCTTCCTTACGAGCAGTACTTC. Protein sequence: CAISDNQGLPYEQYF.

The chain recombines TRBV2 with TRBJ2-7; tentatively, D is TRBD2 (5 bases). Trimming stripped 7 bases from V and 3 bases from J, with 13 bases between. Germline CDR1 and CDR2: SNHLY and FYNNEI. The CDR3 consists of 13 residues. CDR3 protein: CASTGGLDYEQYF. The DNA for the CDR3 is TGTGCCAGCACCGGCGGGTTAGACTACGAGCAGTACTTC.

The genes are TRBV5-5 and TRBJ2-1; 7 nucleotides line up with TRBD2. The CDR3 extends over 14 amino acids. The V gene's germline CDR1 is SGHKS and CDR2 YYEKEE (reference sequence). V lost 3 bases to trimming and J lost 2 bases; unmatched junction nucleotides: 2. CDR3 in amino acids: CASSSRGAYNEQFF. As DNA, the CDR3 is TGTGCCAGCAGCTCCCGGGGGGCCTACAATGAGCAGTTCTTC.

The CDR3 region is CASGLGQGEGVNTEAFF. The CDR3 DNA sequence: TGTGCTAGTGGTTTGGGACAGGGGGAGGGAGTGAACACTGAAGCTTTCTTT. The chain carries TRBV12-5 and TRBJ1-1, with 9 bases aligning to TRBD1. The CDR3 covers 17 residues. The germline V gene encodes CDR1 LGHNT and CDR2 FRNRAP. The junction had 6 bases not matched to a gene; V was cut back by 1 base and J by 0 bases.

A few counts support this clone. V gene TRBV11-2 combines with J gene TRBJ1-1; D is ambiguous. This CDR3 spans 12 amino acids. Trimming left V 0 bases short and J 11 bases short, with 10 bases between. Germline CDR1 and CDR2: SGHAT and FQNNGV. CDR3 nucleotide sequence: TGTGCCAGCAGCTTAGAATCCCCTGGCGCTTTCTTT. Translating it yields CASSLESPGAFF.

This clone is medium-sized (0.01 to 0.1%) by share. V usage is TRBV5-1 and J usage is TRBJ2-3; TRBD2 agrees at 11 bases. Germline assignment: CDR1 SGHRS and CDR2 YFSETQ. This CDR3 has 17 amino acids. The trim removed 3 bases at V and 0 bases at J, leaving 6 bases unmatched. The CDR3 region has the DNA TGCGCCAGCAGCTGGCCCCTAGCGGGGGGTAGCACAGATACGCAGTATTTT. Its translation: CASSWPLAGGSTDTQYF.

The chain couples TRBV5-1 to TRBJ1-1, with 8 bases identical to TRBD1. CDR3 length equals 15 residues. Looked up from germline, CDR1 is SGHRS and CDR2 is YFSETQ. V lost 0 bases to trimming and J lost 10 bases; unmatched junction nucleotides: 11. DNA of the CDR3: TGCGCCAGCAGCTTGGACCGGGACAGGCGCTTGGGAGCTTTCTTT. Translating gives CASSLDRDRRLGAFF.

This clone occurred once. The chain combines TRBV12-3 or TRBV12-4 with TRBJ2-7; no clear D gene. The CDR3 runs 11 residues. V was cut by 4 bases and J by 3 bases, with 4 bases left in between. The CDR3 is CASSYYYEQYF. The CDR3 bases are TGTGCCAGCAGTTATTACTACGAGCAGTACTTC.